The rows below give T cell receptor beta chains drawn from one sample of a study of blood T cell repertoires in COVID-19. Here immunoSEQ multiplex PCR was the method, and the copy in TCRdb shows in-frame clones only, minus some. The sample yields about 480,000 clones, approximately 86% seen once. The sample comprised PBMCs or T cells enriched from blood (not recorded which). The receptors were sampled from a woman aged 55-70 years who had recovered from COVID-19. The CDR3 runs from the conserved cysteine through the conserved F or W. The order of the fields is V gene, D gene, CDR3 length, J gene, clone size, CDR3 protein, CDR3 DNA. The D gene is left open where the match is weak. Rows may omit the clone size; those that give it use once, few, many or a size class.

>TRBV19|NA|13|TRBJ1-1|NA
CASSIRVNTEAFF
TGTGCCAGTAGTATACGGGTAAACACTGAAGCTTTCTTT
>TRBV7-2|NA|13|TRBJ2-2|NA
CASSQQKTGELFF
TGTGCCAGCAGCCAACAGAAGACCGGGGAGCTGTTTTTT
>TRBV27|NA|14|TRBJ1-3|NA
CASKEGSGGNTIYF
TGTGCCAGCAAGGAGGGGTCGGGTGGAAACACCATATATTTT
>TRBV15|TRBD1|17|TRBJ2-5|once
CATSRDLGGRREETQYF
TGTGCCACCAGCAGAGATCTAGGGGGCCGCAGGGAAGAGACCCAGTACTTC
>TRBV14|TRBD1|17|TRBJ2-7|NA
CASSQNQPGQASYEQYF
TGTGCCAGCAGCCAAAATCAACCGGGACAGGCGTCCTACGAGCAGTACTTC
>TRBV30|NA|13|TRBJ2-2|NA
CASRGRYTGELFF
TGTGCCAGCAGAGGGAGGTACACCGGGGAGCTGTTTTTT
>TRBV5-8|NA|12|TRBJ1-3|once
CASSPPRNTIYF
TGTGCCAGCAGCCCCCCGAGGAACACCATATATTTT
>TRBV6-1|TRBD2|17|TRBJ2-5|NA
CASSAQIAGMFQETQYF
TGTGCCAGCAGTGCCCAAATAGCGGGGATGTTCCAAGAGACCCAGTACTTC
>TRBV10-3|NA|16|TRBJ1-5|NA
CATGRSQGGSNQPQHF
TGTGCCACAGGCCGTTCGCAGGGAGGGAGCAATCAGCCCCAGCATTTT
>TRBV19|TRBD1|13|TRBJ1-1|once
CASSVQGGTEAFF
TGTGCCAGTAGTGTTCAGGGGGGAACTGAAGCTTTCTTT
>TRBV5-8|TRBD1|14|TRBJ2-7|NA
CASSLGQGAYEQYF
TGTGCCAGCAGCTTGGGACAGGGGGCCTACGAGCAGTACTTC
>TRBV5-5|NA|16|TRBJ2-1|NA
CASSPTRQSSYNEQFF
TGTGCCAGCAGCCCCACCCGACAGTCCTCCTACAATGAGCAGTTCTTC
>TRBV6-1|TRBD1|14|TRBJ2-2|NA
CASSEDRVNGELFF
TGTGCCAGCAGTGAGGACAGGGTTAATGGGGAGCTGTTTTTT
>TRBV18|NA|14|TRBJ2-1|NA
CASSPRPSGNEQFF
TGTGCCAGCTCACCACGCCCCAGCGGAAATGAGCAGTTCTTC
>TRBV5-1|TRBD1|15|TRBJ1-1|NA
CASSLSTGGDTEAFF
TGCGCCAGCAGCTTGTCGACAGGGGGGGACACTGAAGCTTTCTTT
>TRBV27|TRBD2|14|TRBJ2-1|NA
CASSLAGGPNEQFF
TGTGCCAGCAGTTTAGCGGGGGGGCCGAATGAGCAGTTCTTC
>TRBV2|TRBD1|15|TRBJ1-2|once
CASSEALRDSYGYTF
TGTGCCAGCAGTGAAGCGCTTAGGGACAGCTATGGCTACACCTTC
>TRBV19|TRBD1|15|TRBJ2-1|NA
CASTSQGASYNEQFF
TGTGCCAGTACCTCACAGGGGGCATCTTACAATGAGCAGTTCTTC
>TRBV7-2|NA|13|TRBJ2-1|NA
CASSSTGVGVQFF
TGTGCCAGCAGCTCCACGGGGGTAGGCGTGCAGTTCTTC
>TRBV19|TRBD1|16|TRBJ1-5|NA
CASSIGSQGVNQPQHF
TGTGCCAGTAGTATTGGTTCCCAGGGGGTAAATCAGCCCCAGCATTTT
>TRBV5-5|NA|16|TRBJ1-3|NA
CASSFRVGSSGNTIYF
TGTGCCAGCAGCTTTCGGGTCGGATCCTCTGGAAACACCATATATTTT
>TRBV5-1|TRBD2|16|TRBJ2-5|NA
CASCLGASGGQETQYF
TGCGCCAGCTGCCTGGGGGCTAGCGGGGGGCAAGAGACCCAGTACTTC
>TRBV24-1|NA|13|TRBJ2-5|NA
CATSGNGRGTQYF
TGTGCCACCAGTGGTAACGGGAGAGGGACCCAGTACTTC
>TRBV7-9|NA|14|TRBJ1-2|NA
CASSPGPGSYGYTF
TGTGCCAGCAGCCCCGGGCCAGGGTCCTATGGCTACACCTTC
>TRBV24-1|TRBD1|12|TRBJ2-3|NA
CATSPTGWAQYF
TGTGCCACCAGTCCGACAGGGTGGGCGCAGTATTTT
>TRBV3-1/TRBV3-2|TRBD1|17|TRBJ1-4|NA
CASSLRTGDAANEKLFF
TGTGCCAGCAGCCTTAGGACAGGAGATGCAGCTAATGAAAAACTGTTTTTT
>TRBV3-1/TRBV3-2|NA|15|TRBJ2-7|NA
CASSPRDSRSYEQYF
TGTGCCAGCAGCCCACGGGACTCCCGCTCCTACGAGCAGTACTTC
>TRBV14|NA|12|TRBJ1-2|NA
CASSRQYYGYTF
TGTGCCAGCAGCCGACAGTACTATGGCTACACCTTC
>TRBV4-1|NA|18|TRBJ2-3|NA
CASSQEWRGRGVADTQYF
TGCGCCAGCAGCCAAGAGTGGCGTGGGCGGGGTGTCGCAGATACGCAGTATTTT
>TRBV19|TRBD1|15|TRBJ1-1|NA
CASSIVGQRNTEAFF
TGTGCCAGTAGTATTGTGGGACAGCGAAACACTGAAGCTTTCTTT
>TRBV4-1|NA|16|TRBJ1-6|NA
CASSERSSSYNSPLHF
TGCGCCAGCAGCGAGAGATCTAGCTCCTATAATTCACCCCTCCACTTT
>TRBV27|NA|15|TRBJ1-1|NA
CASSPRNWRGTEAFF
TGTGCCAGCAGTCCTCGAAACTGGAGGGGCACTGAAGCTTTCTTT
>TRBV14|TRBD1|16|TRBJ1-2|NA
CASSQGKTGYVDGYTF
TGTGCCAGCAGCCAGGGGAAGACAGGGTACGTGGATGGCTACACCTTC
>TRBV21-1|NA|16|TRBJ1-5|NA
CASSKVAGERGQPQHF
TGTGCCAGCAGCAAAGTGGCAGGGGAGAGGGGTCAGCCCCAGCATTTT
>TRBV4-1|NA|15|TRBJ1-1|NA
CASSLPSQGRTEAFF
TGCGCCAGCAGCCTACCCTCACAGGGACGCACTGAAGCTTTCTTT
>TRBV25-1|NA|17|TRBJ2-3|NA
CASSENRDTDSTDTQYF
TGTGCCAGCAGTGAGAACCGGGACACCGACTCCACAGATACGCAGTATTTT
>TRBV5-1|TRBD1|15|TRBJ2-3|NA
CASSQDRGRTDTQYF
TGCGCCAGCAGCCAGGACAGGGGGCGGACAGATACGCAGTATTTT
>TRBV7-2|NA|13|TRBJ2-3|NA
CASSFSAWDTQYF
TGTGCCAGCAGCTTTAGCGCCTGGGATACGCAGTATTTT
>TRBV2|NA|16|TRBJ1-4|NA
CASRRGGFTTNEKLFF
TGTGCCAGCAGGAGGGGGGGGTTTACAACTAATGAAAAACTGTTTTTT
>TRBV6-4|TRBD1|17|TRBJ2-2|NA
CASKADPGQGNTGELFF
TGTGCCAGCAAGGCCGATCCGGGACAGGGAAACACCGGGGAGCTGTTTTTT
>TRBV9|TRBD2|15|TRBJ2-7|NA
CASSKGLADIYEQYF
TGTGCCAGCAGCAAGGGACTAGCGGATATCTACGAGCAGTACTTC
>TRBV19|NA|14|TRBJ1-6|NA
CASSSSSYNSPLHF
TGTGCCAGTAGTTCGAGCTCCTATAATTCACCCCTCCACTTT
>TRBV11-3|TRBD1|16|TRBJ1-2|NA
CASSLAVVGTEGGYTF
TGTGCCAGCAGCTTAGCCGTTGTGGGGACAGAGGGTGGCTACACCTTC
>TRBV5-5|TRBD1|16|TRBJ1-2|once
CASSLTGEGQLGGYTF
TGTGCCAGCAGCTTGACAGGGGAAGGGCAGCTTGGTGGCTACACCTTC
>TRBV4-1|NA|11|TRBJ2-1|NA
CASSQVGRQFF
TGCGCCAGCAGCCAAGTGGGGAGACAGTTCTTC
>TRBV7-9|NA|18|TRBJ1-3|NA
CASSLAKTAGNSGNTIYF
TGTGCCAGCAGCTTAGCGAAAACGGCAGGGAACTCTGGAAACACCATATATTTT